Each of the 15 T cell receptor beta chains below was sequenced from the same sample in a study of T cells after yellow fever vaccination. TCRdb reanalysed the 5' RACE reads using MiXCR and keeps one entry per CDR3 protein. Of under 100,000 distinct CDR3 sequences in the sample, approximately 6.3% were seen once. The sample consisted of CD8+ T cells sorted from PBMCs, taken 10 days after the yellow fever booster vaccination. The receptors stem from a man aged 18 to 29 who received the YFV17D yellow fever vaccine.

In its sample, this clonotype was seen many times. The chain combines TRBV27 with TRBJ2-1; perhaps TRBD2 as D (5 bases). CDR1 is MNHEY, CDR2 SMNVEV, per germline (reference sequence). The CDR3 spans 12 residues. V gave up 2 bases and J gave up 9 bases, with 8 bases separating them. CDR3 sequence (DNA): TGTGCCAGCAGTTTAGAGGGAATTGAGCAGTTCTTC. This sequence encodes CASSLEGIEQFF.

This clonotype turned up a few times. V usage is TRBV4-1 and J usage is TRBJ2-2; TRBD2 matches at 8 bases. The CDR3 loop spans 15 amino acids. CDR1 and CDR2 from the germline V gene are MGHRA and YSYEKL. V shed 6 bases and J 1 base; nucleotides not matched to a gene: 4. CDR3 nucleotide sequence: TGCGCCAGCAGTGTCCTAGCGGGGAACACCGGGGAGCTGTTTTTT. Translation: CASSVLAGNTGELFF.

This clonotype was counted a few times. The V gene is TRBV7-6, the J gene TRBJ1-1, with D unresolved. Trimming shortened V by 5 bases and J by 10 bases, and 17 bases separated the two germline ends. The CDR3 has 13 residues. Germline V gene data show CDR1 as SGHVS and CDR2 as FNYEAQ. This chain's CDR3 is CASSPPSTAGAFF. Written as DNA, the CDR3 is TGTGCCAGCAGCCCACCCAGCACAGCGGGAGCTTTCTTT.

This clonotype has at least ten counts. The CDR3 region has the DNA TGTGCCATCAGTCCGGACAGGGGGATGAACACCGGGGAGCTGTTTTTT. Amino acid sequence: CAISPDRGMNTGELFF. The chain is built from TRBV10-3 and TRBJ2-2; 10 bases agree with TRBD1. From germline, CDR1 is ENHRY and CDR2 SYGVKD. With V trimmed by 5 bases and J by 1 base, 4 bases remained unmatched. The CDR3 covers 16 residues.

In its sample, this clonotype was seen a few times. V and J are TRBV11-2 and TRBJ2-7; D may be TRBD1 or TRBD2 (5 bases each). The germline CDR1 and CDR2 sequences are SGHAT and FQNNGV. This CDR3 spans 15 amino acids. Trimming removed 6 bases from V and 2 bases from J, with 17 bases in between. The DNA of the CDR3 is TGTGCCAGCAGGACCCCGTTTGGGGGAACCTACGAGCAGTACTTC. Its translation is CASRTPFGGTYEQYF. Using reference TRBV11-2 and TRBJ2-7 for the parts outside the CDR3, the full variable domain is EAGVAQSPRYKIIEKRQSVAFWCNPISGHATLYWYQQILGQGPKLLIQFQNNGVVDDSQLPKDRFSAERLKGVDSTLKIQPAKLEDSAVYLCASRTPFGGTYEQYFGPGTRLTVT.

The chain's CDR3 is CASSLPLGSQSPNQPQHF. DNA of the CDR3: TGTGCCAGTAGTCTCCCTTTGGGTTCACAGTCCCCCAATCAGCCCCAGCATTTT. The gene calls are TRBV19 and TRBJ1-5; no definite D call. Looked up from germline, CDR1 is LNHDA and CDR2 is SQIVND (reference sequence). This CDR3 comprises 18 residues. V was clipped by 5 bases and J by 3 bases, with 23 bases between them.

This chain uses TRBV7-6 with TRBJ2-7; TRBD2 matches 7 bases. V shed 5 bases and J 4 bases; nucleotides not matched to a gene: 11. Germline V CDR1 and CDR2: SGHVS, FNYEAQ. The CDR3 extends over 15 amino acids. CDR3: CASSPGSSGPYEQYF. The CDR3 coding sequence is TGTGCCAGCAGCCCCGGGTCTAGCGGACCTTACGAGCAGTACTTC.

The chain couples TRBV27 to TRBJ2-1; TRBD2 is a possible D gene (7 bases). V lost 4 bases and J lost 8, with 18 bases in between. The CDR3 spans 15 residues. The germline CDR1 and CDR2 sequences are MNHEY and SMNVEV (reference sequence). This CDR3 is CASSSRGGGAYEQFF. DNA of the CDR3: TGTGCCAGCAGTTCACGAGGGGGGGGGGCCTATGAGCAGTTCTTC.

This clonotype appeared many times. This chain joins TRBV25-1 and TRBJ2-5; 10 bases agree with TRBD1. The CDR3 is 15 amino acids. The V and J ends lost 3 bases and 5 bases, in that order; junction bases with no gene match: 6. In germline, CDR1 is MGHDK, CDR2 SYGVNS. In nucleotides, the CDR3 is TGTGCCAGCAGTGAGGGACAGGGGCCCCTGGAGACCCAGTACTTC. Amino acid sequence: CASSEGQGPLETQYF. Using reference TRBV25-1 and TRBJ2-5 for the parts outside the CDR3, the full variable domain is EADIYQTPRYLVIGTGKKITLECSQTMGHDKMYWYQQDPGMELHLIHYSYGVNSTEKGDLSSESTVSRIRTEHFPLTLESARPSHTSQYLCASSEGQGPLETQYFGPGTRLLVL.

The V and J genes are TRBV4-3 and TRBJ2-6; D possibly corresponds to TRBD1 (6 bases). Trimming cost V 0 bases and J 4 bases, with 7 bases left between them. The CDR3 consists of 15 residues. CDR1 LGHNA and CDR2 YSLEER come from the germline V gene. The CDR3 region is CASSQDGQGANVLTF. The DNA for the CDR3 is TGCGCCAGCAGCCAAGACGGACAGGGGGCCAACGTCCTGACTTTC.

There are a few counts of this clonotype. V gene TRBV11-2 combines with J gene TRBJ1-1; TRBD1 matches 12 bases. Looked up from germline, CDR1 is SGHAT and CDR2 is FQNNGV. V was pared by 2 bases and J by 14 bases, with 15 bases of the junction left unmatched. This CDR3 contains 16 residues. The CDR3 protein is CASSLSAGTGGPRWFF. The CDR3, as DNA: TGTGCCAGCAGCTTATCCGCCGGGACAGGGGGCCCACGGTGGTTCTTT.

This clonotype occurred many times. The gene calls are TRBV6-2 or TRBV6-3 and TRBJ2-1, with D unclear. V was cut by 6 bases and J by 8 bases, with 8 bases left in between. Germline CDR1 is MNHEY and CDR2 is SVGEGT. The CDR3 contains 11 residues. The CDR3 DNA follows: TGTGCCAGCAGCCTCTCCGATGAGCAGTTCTTC. This gives the protein CASSLSDEQFF.

This clonotype was seen ten or more times. This chain joins TRBV29-1 and TRBJ2-5; the D gene is possibly TRBD2 (5 bases). Looked up from germline, CDR1 is SQVTM and CDR2 is ANQGSEA. The CDR3 has 13 residues. V dropped 2 bases and J dropped 1 base, with 8 bases sitting between them. The CDR3 DNA sequence: TGCAGCGTTGAACCGGGGATCCAAGAGACCCAGTACTTC. Its protein is CSVEPGIQETQYF.

This clonotype turned up a few times. J is TRBJ2-7 and V is TRBV5-4, with no clear D. The CDR3 has 13 amino acids. The ends were cut back, 2 bases at V and 1 base at J, with 7 bases in the middle. Germline V CDR1 and CDR2: SGHNT, YYREEE (reference sequence). CDR3: CASSFTRSYEQYF. CDR3 bases: TGTGCCAGCAGCTTTACGCGTTCCTACGAGCAGTACTTC. Using reference TRBV5-4 and TRBJ2-7 for the parts outside the CDR3, the full variable domain is ETGVTQSPTHLIKTRGQQVTLRCSSQSGHNTVSWYQQALGQGPQFIFQYYREEENGRGNFPPRFSGLQFPNYSSELNVNALELDDSALYLCASSFTRSYEQYFGPGTRLTVT.

This clonotype was found a few times. CDR3 sequence reads: CSARGGRVDGYTF. The CDR3, as DNA: TGCAGTGCTAGAGGGGGGAGGGTCGACGGCTACACCTTC. This chain links TRBV20-1 with TRBJ1-2; the D gene is possibly TRBD1 (5 bases). Trimming took 1 base from V and 8 from J, leaving 14 bases between them. The CDR3 runs to 13 residues. Germline V gives CDR1 DFQATT, CDR2 SNEGSKA (reference sequence).